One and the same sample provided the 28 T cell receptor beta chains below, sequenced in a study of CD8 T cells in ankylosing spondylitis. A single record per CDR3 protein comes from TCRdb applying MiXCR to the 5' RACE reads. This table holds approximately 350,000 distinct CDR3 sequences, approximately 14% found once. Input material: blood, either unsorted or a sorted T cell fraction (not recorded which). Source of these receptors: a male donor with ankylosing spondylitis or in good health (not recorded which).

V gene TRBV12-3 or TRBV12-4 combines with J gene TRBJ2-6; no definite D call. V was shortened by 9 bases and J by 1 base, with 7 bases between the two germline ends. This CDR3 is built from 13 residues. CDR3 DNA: TGTGCCAGTCTCGCTTCTGGGGCCAACGTCCTGACTTTC. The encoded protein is CASLASGANVLTF.

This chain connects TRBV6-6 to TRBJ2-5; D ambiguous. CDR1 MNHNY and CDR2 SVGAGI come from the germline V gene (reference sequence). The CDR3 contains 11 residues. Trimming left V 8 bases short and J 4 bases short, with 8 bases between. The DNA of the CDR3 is TGTGCCAGCTACAAGGGAGAGACCCAGTACTTC. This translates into CASYKGETQYF.

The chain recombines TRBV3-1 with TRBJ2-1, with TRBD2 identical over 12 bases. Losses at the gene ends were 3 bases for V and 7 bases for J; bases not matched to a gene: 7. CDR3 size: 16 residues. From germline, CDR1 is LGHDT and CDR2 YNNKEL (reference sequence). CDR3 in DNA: TGTGCCAGCAGCCACAGGGAGACTAGCGGGAGAAATGAGCAGTTCTTC. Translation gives CASSHRETSGRNEQFF.

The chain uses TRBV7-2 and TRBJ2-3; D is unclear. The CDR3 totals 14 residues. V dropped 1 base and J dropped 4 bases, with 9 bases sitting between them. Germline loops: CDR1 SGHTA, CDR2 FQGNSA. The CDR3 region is CASSLDRWSDTQYF. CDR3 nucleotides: TGTGCCAGCAGCTTAGATCGTTGGTCAGATACGCAGTATTTT.

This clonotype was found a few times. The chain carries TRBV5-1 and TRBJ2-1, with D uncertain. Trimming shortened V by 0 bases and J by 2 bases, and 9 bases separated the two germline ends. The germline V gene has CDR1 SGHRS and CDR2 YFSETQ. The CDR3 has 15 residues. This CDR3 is CASSLALEPYNEQFF. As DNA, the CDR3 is TGCGCCAGCAGCTTGGCCCTAGAGCCCTACAATGAGCAGTTCTTC. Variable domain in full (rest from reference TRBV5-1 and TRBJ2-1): KAGVTQTPRYLIKTRGQQVTLSCSPISGHRSVSWYQQTPGQGLQFLFEYFSETQRNKGNFPGRFSGRQFSNSRSEMNVSTLELGDSALYLCASSLALEPYNEQFFGPGTRLTVL.

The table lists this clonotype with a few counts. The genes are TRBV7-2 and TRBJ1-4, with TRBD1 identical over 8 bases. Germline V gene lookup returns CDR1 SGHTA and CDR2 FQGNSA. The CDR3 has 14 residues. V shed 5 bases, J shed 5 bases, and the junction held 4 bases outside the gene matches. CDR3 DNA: TGTGCCAGCAGCACACGGACAGGGAATGAAAAACTGTTTTTT. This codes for CASSTRTGNEKLFF. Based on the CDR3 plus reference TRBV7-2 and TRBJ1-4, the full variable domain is GAGVSQSPSNKVTEKGKDVELRCDPISGHTALYWYRQSLGQGLEFLIYFQGNSAPDKSGLPSDRFSAERTGGSVSTLTIQRTQQEDSAVYLCASSTRTGNEKLFFGSGTQLSVL.

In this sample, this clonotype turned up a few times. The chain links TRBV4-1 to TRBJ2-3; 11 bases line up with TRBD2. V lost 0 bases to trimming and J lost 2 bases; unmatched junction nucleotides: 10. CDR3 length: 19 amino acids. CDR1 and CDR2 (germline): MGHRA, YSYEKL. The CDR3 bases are TGCGCCAGCAGCCAAGATCGGGGACTAGCGGCCTCCCACACAGATACGCAGTATTTT. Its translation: CASSQDRGLAASHTDTQYF.

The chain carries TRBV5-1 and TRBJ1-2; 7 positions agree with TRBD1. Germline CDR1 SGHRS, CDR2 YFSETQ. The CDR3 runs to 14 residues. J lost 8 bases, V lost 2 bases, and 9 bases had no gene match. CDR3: CASSLQGWTSGYTF. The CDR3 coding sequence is TGCGCCAGCAGCTTACAGGGGTGGACGAGCGGCTACACCTTC.

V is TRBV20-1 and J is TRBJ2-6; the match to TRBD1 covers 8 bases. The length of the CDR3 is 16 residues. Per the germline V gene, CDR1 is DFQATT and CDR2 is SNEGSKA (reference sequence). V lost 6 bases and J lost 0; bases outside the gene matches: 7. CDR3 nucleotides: TGCAGTGCGGCGGGACAGGCGTACTCTGGGGCCAACGTCCTGACTTTC. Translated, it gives CSAAGQAYSGANVLTF.

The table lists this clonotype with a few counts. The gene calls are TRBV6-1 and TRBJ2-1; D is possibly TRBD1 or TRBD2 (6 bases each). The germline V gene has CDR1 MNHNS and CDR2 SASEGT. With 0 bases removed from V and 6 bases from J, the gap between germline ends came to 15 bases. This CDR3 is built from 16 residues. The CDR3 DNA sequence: TGTGCCAGCAGTGAAGCGTCCGGGGGCGCGGGCAATGAGCAGTTCTTC. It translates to CASSEASGGAGNEQFF.

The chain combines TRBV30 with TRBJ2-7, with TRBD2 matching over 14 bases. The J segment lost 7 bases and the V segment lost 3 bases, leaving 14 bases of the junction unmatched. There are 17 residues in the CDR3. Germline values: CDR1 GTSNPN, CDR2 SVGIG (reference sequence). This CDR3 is CAWSLGTSGSLRREQYF. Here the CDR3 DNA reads TGTGCCTGGAGCCTCGGGACTAGCGGGAGCCTACGGAGAGAGCAGTACTTC.

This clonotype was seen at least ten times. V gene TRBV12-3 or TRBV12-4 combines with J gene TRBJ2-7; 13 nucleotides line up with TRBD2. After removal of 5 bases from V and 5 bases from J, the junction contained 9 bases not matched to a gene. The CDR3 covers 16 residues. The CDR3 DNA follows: TGTGCCAGCAGTCGTCGGACTAGCGGGAGTGTTAACGAGCAGTACTTC. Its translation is CASSRRTSGSVNEQYF.

CDR3 DNA sequence: TGTGCCAGCAGCCAAGATTTAGACGAGCAGTACTTC. This codes for CASSQDLDEQYF. The chain uses TRBV3-1 and TRBJ2-7; D is undetermined. Per the germline V gene, CDR1 is LGHDT and CDR2 is YNNKEL (reference sequence). V was shortened by 0 bases and J by 5 bases, with 5 bases between the two germline ends. The CDR3 has 12 residues.

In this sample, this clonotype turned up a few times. CDR3 protein: CSVSTGPNQPQHF. CDR3 nucleotide sequence: TGCAGCGTTTCGACAGGACCCAATCAGCCCCAGCATTTT. This rearrangement joins TRBV29-1 to TRBJ1-5; possibly TRBD1 for D (6 bases). This CDR3 is 13 amino acids long. V was cut by 5 bases and J by 3 bases, with 11 bases left in between. Germline values: CDR1 SQVTM, CDR2 ANQGSEA. The full variable domain, rest sourced from reference TRBV29-1 and TRBJ1-5, is SAVISQKPSRDICQRGTSLTIQCQVDSQVTMMFWYRQQPGQSLTLIATANQGSEATYESGFVIDKFPISRPNLTFSTLTVSNMSPEDSSIYLCSVSTGPNQPQHFGDGTRLSIL.

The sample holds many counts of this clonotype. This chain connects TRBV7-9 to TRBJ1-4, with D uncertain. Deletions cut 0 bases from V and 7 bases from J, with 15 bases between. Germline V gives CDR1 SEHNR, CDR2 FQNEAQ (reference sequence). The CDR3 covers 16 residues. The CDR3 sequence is CASSLARGTVGEKLFF. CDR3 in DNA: TGTGCCAGCAGCTTAGCGCGAGGCACAGTGGGTGAAAAACTGTTTTTT.

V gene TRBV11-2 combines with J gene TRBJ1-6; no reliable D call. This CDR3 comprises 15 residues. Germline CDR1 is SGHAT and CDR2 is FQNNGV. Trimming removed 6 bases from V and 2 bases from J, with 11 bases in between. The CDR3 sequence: CASSFVGAYNSPLHF. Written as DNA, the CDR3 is TGTGCCAGCAGTTTCGTTGGGGCCTATAATTCACCCCTCCACTTT.

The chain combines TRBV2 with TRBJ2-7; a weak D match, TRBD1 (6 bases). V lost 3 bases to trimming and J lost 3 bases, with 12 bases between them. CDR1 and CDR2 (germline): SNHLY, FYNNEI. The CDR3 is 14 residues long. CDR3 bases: TGTGCCAGCAGTGATGGGGACACATACTACGAGCAGTACTTC. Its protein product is CASSDGDTYYEQYF.

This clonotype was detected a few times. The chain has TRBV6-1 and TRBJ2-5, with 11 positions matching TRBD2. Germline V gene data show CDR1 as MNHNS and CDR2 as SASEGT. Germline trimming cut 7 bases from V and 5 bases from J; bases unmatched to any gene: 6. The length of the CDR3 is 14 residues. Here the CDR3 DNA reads TGTGCCAGCAATAGCGGGAGGGCTAGGGAGACCCAGTACTTC. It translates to CASNSGRARETQYF.

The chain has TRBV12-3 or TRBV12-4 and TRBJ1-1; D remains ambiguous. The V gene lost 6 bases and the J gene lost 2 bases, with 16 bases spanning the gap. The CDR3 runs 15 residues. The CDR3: CASSLVWGVNTEAFF. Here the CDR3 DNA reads TGTGCCAGCAGCCTTGTCTGGGGAGTAAACACTGAAGCTTTCTTT.

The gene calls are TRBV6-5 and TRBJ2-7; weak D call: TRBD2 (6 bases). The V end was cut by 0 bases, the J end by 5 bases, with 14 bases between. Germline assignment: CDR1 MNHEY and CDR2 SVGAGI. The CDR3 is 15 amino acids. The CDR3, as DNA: TGTGCCAGCAGTTACTCGCGTATGCGGGACCACGAGCAGTACTTC. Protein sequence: CASSYSRMRDHEQYF.

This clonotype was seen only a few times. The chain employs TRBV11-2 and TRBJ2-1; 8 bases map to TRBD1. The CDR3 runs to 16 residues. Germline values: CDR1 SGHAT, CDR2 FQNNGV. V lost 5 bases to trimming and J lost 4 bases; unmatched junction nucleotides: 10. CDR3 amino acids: CASSATGTGRYNEQFF. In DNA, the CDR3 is TGTGCCAGCAGCGCCACCGGGACAGGACGGTACAATGAGCAGTTCTTC. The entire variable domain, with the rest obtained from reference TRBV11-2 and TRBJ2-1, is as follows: EAGVAQSPRYKIIEKRQSVAFWCNPISGHATLYWYQQILGQGPKLLIQFQNNGVVDDSQLPKDRFSAERLKGVDSTLKIQPAKLEDSAVYLCASSATGTGRYNEQFFGPGTRLTVL.

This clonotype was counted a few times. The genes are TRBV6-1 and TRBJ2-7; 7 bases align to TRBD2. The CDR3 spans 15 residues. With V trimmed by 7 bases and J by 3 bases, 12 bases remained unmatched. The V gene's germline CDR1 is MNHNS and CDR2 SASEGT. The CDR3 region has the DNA TGTGCCAGCACCCTAAGCGGGATGGGTGGCTACGAGCAGTACTTC. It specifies CASTLSGMGGYEQYF.

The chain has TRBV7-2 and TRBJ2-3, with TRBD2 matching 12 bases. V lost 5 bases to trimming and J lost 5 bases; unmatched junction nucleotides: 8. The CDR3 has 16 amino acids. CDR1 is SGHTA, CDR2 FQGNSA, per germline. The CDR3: CASSARLAGEQDTQYF. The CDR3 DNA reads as TGTGCCAGCAGCGCTCGACTAGCGGGGGAGCAAGATACGCAGTATTTT. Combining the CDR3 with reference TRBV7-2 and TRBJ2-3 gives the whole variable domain GAGVSQSPSNKVTEKGKDVELRCDPISGHTALYWYRQSLGQGLEFLIYFQGNSAPDKSGLPSDRFSAERTGGSVSTLTIQRTQQEDSAVYLCASSARLAGEQDTQYFGPGTRLTVL.

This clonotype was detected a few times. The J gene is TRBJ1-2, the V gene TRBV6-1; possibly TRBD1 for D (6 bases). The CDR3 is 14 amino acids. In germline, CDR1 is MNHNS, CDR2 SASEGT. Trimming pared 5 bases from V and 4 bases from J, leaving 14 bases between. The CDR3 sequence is CASSPSTGLYGYTF. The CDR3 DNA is TGTGCCAGCAGTCCATCGACAGGACTCTATGGCTACACCTTC.

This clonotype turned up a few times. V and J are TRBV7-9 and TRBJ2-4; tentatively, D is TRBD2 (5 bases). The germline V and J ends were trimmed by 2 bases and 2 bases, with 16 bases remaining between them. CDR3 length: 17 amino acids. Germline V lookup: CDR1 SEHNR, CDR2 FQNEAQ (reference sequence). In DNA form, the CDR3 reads TGTGCCAGCAGCTTAAGCGGCCGTTCCTTTACCAAAAACATTCAGTACTTC. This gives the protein CASSLSGRSFTKNIQYF.

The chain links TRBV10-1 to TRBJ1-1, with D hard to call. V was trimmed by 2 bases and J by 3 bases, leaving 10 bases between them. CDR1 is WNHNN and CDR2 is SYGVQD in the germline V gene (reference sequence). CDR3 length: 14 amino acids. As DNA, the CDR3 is TGCGCCAGCAGTGAGGGGCGTTGGGACACTGAAGCTTTCTTT. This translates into CASSEGRWDTEAFF.

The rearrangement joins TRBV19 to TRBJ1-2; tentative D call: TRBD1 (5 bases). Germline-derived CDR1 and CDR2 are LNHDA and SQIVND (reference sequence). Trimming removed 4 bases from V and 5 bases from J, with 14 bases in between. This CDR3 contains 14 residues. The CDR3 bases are TGTGCCAGTAGTACCAGGGACGGGCAGTATGGCTACACCTTC. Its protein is CASSTRDGQYGYTF.

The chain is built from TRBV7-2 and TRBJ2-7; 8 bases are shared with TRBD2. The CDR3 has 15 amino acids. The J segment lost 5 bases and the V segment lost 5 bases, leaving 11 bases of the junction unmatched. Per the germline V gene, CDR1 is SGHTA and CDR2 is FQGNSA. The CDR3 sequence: CASSPRSGGVHEQYF. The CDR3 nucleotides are TGTGCCAGCAGCCCAAGGTCGGGGGGGGTCCACGAGCAGTACTTC.